This T cell receptor beta chain was observed in a study of blood T cell repertoires in COVID-19. Study-wide background: The study drew acute and convalescent COVID-19 samples from the United States, Italy and Spain. In each case, the material was cDNA or gDNA derived from T cells, B-cell-depleted T cells, or PBMCs.

The authors' processing: Using reference gene primer amplification, nucleated cell counts were estimated. Sequencing used immunoSEQ multiplex PCR; TCRdb keeps in-frame clones, though not all of them. The V and J calls and clone size are taken from that table; D and trimming were inferred from the DNA. The data hold about 63,000 clones, with approximately 92% observed a single time. The germline gives CDR1 SGHRS, CDR2 YFSETQ. The CDR3 runs to 13 residues. V was clipped by 3 bases and J by 5 bases, with 11 bases between them. Source material: peripheral blood. V gene TRBV5-1 combines with J gene TRBJ1-2, with D perhaps TRBD1 (6 bases). The TCR originated in a man aged 50 to 60 with active COVID-19. CDR3 sequence reads: CASSSGTTYGYTF. The DNA for the CDR3 is TGCGCCAGCAGCTCCGGGACAACTTATGGCTACACCTTC. Full variable domain (rest looked up from reference TRBV5-1 and TRBJ1-2): KAGVTQTPRYLIKTRGQQVTLSCSPISGHRSVSWYQQTPGQGLQFLFEYFSETQRNKGNFPGRFSGRQFSNSRSEMNVSTLELGDSALYLCASSSGTTYGYTFGSGTRLTVV.